The clone carrying this TCR beta chain was counted a single time. What it recognizes is unknown. This PCR relied on a set of 60 Vbeta primers and 13 Jbeta primers. Repertoires were generated with immunoSEQ multiplex PCR, while TCRdb's copy carries only in-frame clones and drops some. The sample gives 150,000 to 200,000 clones, around 73% of which show up once; 1.4% to 1.5% is in the top ten. The sample is drawn from a study of cytomegalovirus exposure and HLA in healthy donors. The germline V gene encodes CDR1 SGDLS and CDR2 YYNGEE. The CDR3 runs to 14 residues. V shed 0 bases and J shed 0 bases, with 6 bases lying between them. Whole-study results and caveats: As a later analysis showed, a missense DCLRE1C variant was linked to trimming of TCR beta V- and J-genes. A prior analysis recorded that most TCR beta V segments were productive about 87% or about 30% of the time.

The V call is TRBV9, the J call TRBJ1-1, with D unclear. Sequenced: PBMCs. The TCR comes from a male donor in good health and CMV-seronegative. The CDR3: CASSVVEVNTEAFF. The CDR3 nucleotides read TGTGCCAGCAGCGTAGTTGAGGTGAACACTGAAGCTTTCTTT. Full variable domain (outside the CDR3, taken from reference TRBV9 and TRBJ1-1): DSGVTQTPKHLITATGQRVTLRCSPRSGDLSVYWYQQSLDQGLQFLIQYYNGEERAKGNILERFSAQQFPDLHSELNLSSLELGDSALYFCASSVVEVNTEAFFGQGTRLTVV.